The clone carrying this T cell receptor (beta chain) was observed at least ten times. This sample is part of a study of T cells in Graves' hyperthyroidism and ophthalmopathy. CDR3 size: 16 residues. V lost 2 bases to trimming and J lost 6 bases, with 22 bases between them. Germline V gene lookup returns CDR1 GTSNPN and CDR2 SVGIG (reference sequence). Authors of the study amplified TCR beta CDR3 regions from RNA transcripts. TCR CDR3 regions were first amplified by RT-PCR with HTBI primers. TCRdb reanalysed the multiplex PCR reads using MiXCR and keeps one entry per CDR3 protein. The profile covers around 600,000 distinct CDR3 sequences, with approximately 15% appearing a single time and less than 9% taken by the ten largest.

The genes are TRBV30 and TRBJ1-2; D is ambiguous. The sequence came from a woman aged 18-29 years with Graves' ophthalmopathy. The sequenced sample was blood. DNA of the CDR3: TGTGCCTGGAGTCCGACGCCGACAAGGGCCCAACATGGCTACACCTTC. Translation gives CAWSPTPTRAQHGYTF.